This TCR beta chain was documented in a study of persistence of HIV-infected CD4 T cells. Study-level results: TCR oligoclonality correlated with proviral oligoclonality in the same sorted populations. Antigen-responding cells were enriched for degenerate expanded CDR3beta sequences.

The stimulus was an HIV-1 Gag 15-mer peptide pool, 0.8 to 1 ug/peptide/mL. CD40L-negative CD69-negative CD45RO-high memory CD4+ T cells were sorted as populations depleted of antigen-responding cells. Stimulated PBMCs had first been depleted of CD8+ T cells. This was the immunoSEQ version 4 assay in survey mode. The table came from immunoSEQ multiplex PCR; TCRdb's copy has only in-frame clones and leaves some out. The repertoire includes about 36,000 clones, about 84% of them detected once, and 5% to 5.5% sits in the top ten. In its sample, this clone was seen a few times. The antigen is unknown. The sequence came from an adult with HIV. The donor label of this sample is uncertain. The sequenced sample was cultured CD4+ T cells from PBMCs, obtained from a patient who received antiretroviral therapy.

Here the CDR3 reads CASSFLRGTYGYTF. The CDR3 DNA sequence: TGTGCCAGCAGTTTCTTGCGGGGAACATATGGCTACACCTTC. This chain connects TRBV28 to TRBJ1-2; D is unresolved. V was pared by 3 bases and J by 5 bases, with 13 bases between. The CDR3 runs to 14 residues. Germline CDR1 MDHEN, CDR2 SYDVKM.